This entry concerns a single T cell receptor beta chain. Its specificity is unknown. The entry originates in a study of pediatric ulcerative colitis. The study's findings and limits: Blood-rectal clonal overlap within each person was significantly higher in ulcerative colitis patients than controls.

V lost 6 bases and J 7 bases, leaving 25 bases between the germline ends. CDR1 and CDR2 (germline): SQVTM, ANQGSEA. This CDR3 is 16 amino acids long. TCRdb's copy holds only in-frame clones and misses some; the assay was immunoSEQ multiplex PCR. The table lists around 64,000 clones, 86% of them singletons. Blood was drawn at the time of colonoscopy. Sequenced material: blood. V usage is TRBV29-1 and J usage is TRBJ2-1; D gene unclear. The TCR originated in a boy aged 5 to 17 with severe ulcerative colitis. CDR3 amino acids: CSVLGLAVLTSNEQFF. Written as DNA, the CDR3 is TGCAGCGTGCTCGGGCTGGCCGTATTGACCTCGAATGAGCAGTTCTTC.